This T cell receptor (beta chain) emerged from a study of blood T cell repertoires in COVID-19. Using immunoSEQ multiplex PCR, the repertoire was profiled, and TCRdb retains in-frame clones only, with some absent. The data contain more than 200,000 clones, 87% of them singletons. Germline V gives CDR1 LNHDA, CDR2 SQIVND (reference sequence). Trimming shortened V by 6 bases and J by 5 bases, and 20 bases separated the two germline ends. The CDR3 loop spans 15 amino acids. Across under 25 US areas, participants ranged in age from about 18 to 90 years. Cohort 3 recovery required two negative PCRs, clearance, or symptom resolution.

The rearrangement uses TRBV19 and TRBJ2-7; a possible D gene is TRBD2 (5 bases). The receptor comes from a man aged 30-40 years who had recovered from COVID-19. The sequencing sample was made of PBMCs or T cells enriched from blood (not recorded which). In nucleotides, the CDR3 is TGTGCCAGTAGGTTCGCTGGGAGCACTACTAACGAGCAGTACTTC. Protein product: CASRFAGSTTNEQYF.